This entry lists 28 T cell receptor beta chains sequenced from one sample in a study of high-grade serous ovarian cancer treatment subgroups. Generated by immunoSEQ multiplex PCR, the TCRdb table keeps only in-frame clones and is missing some. The table includes about 15,000 clones, 70% to 90% detected once. Tumor samples were taken before definitive surgery or chemotherapy. The sample comprised tumor tissue. These receptors were taken from a human donor with high-grade serous ovarian cancer.

This chain joins TRBV6-5 and TRBJ1-5, with D unclear. There are 13 residues in the CDR3. Germline V gene data show CDR1 as MNHEY and CDR2 as SVGAGI. The germline V and J ends were trimmed by 6 bases and 7 bases, with 13 bases remaining between them. CDR3 sequence reads: CASSPVAPQPQHF. CDR3 in DNA: TGTGCCAGCAGCCCTGTAGCACCCCAGCCCCAGCATTTT.

The chain has TRBV2 and TRBJ2-3; TRBD2 matches 11 bases. The CDR3 runs to 18 residues. Per the germline V gene, CDR1 is SNHLY and CDR2 is FYNNEI. The V gene end was trimmed by 2 bases and the J gene end by 2 bases; junction bases not matched to a gene: 9. DNA for the CDR3: TGTGCCAGCAGTGAATGGGCTAGCGGGGGGCACATCACAGATACGCAGTATTTT. Translating it yields CASSEWASGGHITDTQYF.

Regarding this clone: Relative to the germline gene, one junction end is altered; a read error may explain this. The V call is TRBV19, the J call TRBJ2-5; TRBD1 might be the D (6 bases). Germline CDR1 and CDR2: LNHDA and SQIVND (reference sequence). This CDR3 has 15 residues. CDR3 bases: TGTGCCAGTAGTCCTTGGGGAGAGGGGGAAGATACCCAGTACTTC. Translated: CASSPWGEGEDTQYF. Filled out from reference TRBV19 and TRBJ2-5, the complete variable domain reads DGGITQSPKYLFRKEGQNVTLSCEQNLNHDAMYWYRQDPGQGLRLIYYSQIVNDFQKGDIAEGYSVSREKKESFPLTVTSAQKNPTAFYLCASSPWGEGEDTQYFGPGTRLLVL.

The rearrangement links TRBV6-6 to TRBJ1-2, with 11 bases lining up with TRBD1. This CDR3 comprises 16 residues. The germline V gene has CDR1 MNHNY and CDR2 SVGAGI (reference sequence). The trim removed 2 bases at V and 2 bases at J, leaving 4 bases unmatched. The CDR3 bases are TGTGCCAGCAGTTACACGGGACAGGGGGTAAACTATGGCTACACCTTC. Translating gives CASSYTGQGVNYGYTF.

This clone was seen only once. The V and J genes are TRBV5-4 and TRBJ2-7, with a weak D call TRBD1 (7 bases). Trimming pared 4 bases from V and 2 bases from J, leaving 13 bases between. From germline, CDR1 is SGHNT and CDR2 YYREEE (reference sequence). This CDR3 has 14 residues. The CDR3 spells CASSMDRRAYEQYF. CDR3 nucleotides: TGTGCCAGCAGCATGGACAGGAGGGCCTACGAGCAGTACTTC.

This chain connects TRBV19 to TRBJ2-7, with D tentatively TRBD1 or TRBD2 (6 bases each). The germline CDR1 and CDR2 sequences are LNHDA and SQIVND (reference sequence). The CDR3 sequence is 15 residues long. Trimming left V 6 bases short and J 4 bases short, with 19 bases between. The CDR3 DNA is TGTGCCAGTAGCAATGGGGGGACATCGATTTACGAGCAGTACTTC. Translated, it gives CASSNGGTSIYEQYF. Drawing the rest from reference TRBV19 and TRBJ2-7, the complete variable domain is DGGITQSPKYLFRKEGQNVTLSCEQNLNHDAMYWYRQDPGQGLRLIYYSQIVNDFQKGDIAEGYSVSREKKESFPLTVTSAQKNPTAFYLCASSNGGTSIYEQYFGPGTRLTVT.

This clone was picked up a small number of times. CDR3 amino acids: CASSTPGGGGYGYTF. The CDR3 DNA sequence: TGTGCCAGCAGCACTCCGGGAGGTGGTGGATATGGCTACACCTTC. This chain connects TRBV7-9 to TRBJ1-2; no firm D call. The CDR3 has 15 amino acids. Germline-derived CDR1 and CDR2 are SEHNR and FQNEAQ (reference sequence). The V end lost 5 bases, the J end lost 5 bases, and 18 bases lay between the germline ends.

V is TRBV6-5 and J is TRBJ1-2, with TRBD1 matching 8 bases. Germline CDR1 MNHEY, CDR2 SVGAGI. The CDR3 has 12 amino acids. Unmatched junction bases numbered 0, after V lost 5 bases and J lost 4 bases. CDR3: CASSGQGYGYTF. CDR3 nucleotide sequence: TGTGCCAGCAGTGGACAGGGCTATGGCTACACCTTC.

J is TRBJ1-2 and V is TRBV4-3, with D uncertain. V was clipped by 0 bases and J by 1 base, with 6 bases between them. CDR1 and CDR2 from the germline V gene are LGHNA and YSLEER. This CDR3 region has 14 residues. The CDR3 DNA follows: TGCGCCAGCAGCCAAGACTTGGGTAACTATGGCTACACCTTC. This gives the protein CASSQDLGNYGYTF.

To note about this clone: Germline and junction disagree at one end, which may indicate a read error. V usage is TRBV15 and J usage is TRBJ2-4, with 7 bases matching TRBD1. This CDR3 comprises 13 residues. Germline V gives CDR1 LNHNV, CDR2 YYDKDF (reference sequence). The CDR3 sequence: CATSRDPGTAMGF. The CDR3 bases are TGTGCCACCAGCAGAGATCCCGGGACAGCTATGGGTTTC.

The genes are TRBV6-7 and TRBJ1-4; tentatively, D is TRBD1 (5 bases). TRBV6-7 is an ORF; its function is uncertain. The germline V and J ends were trimmed by 5 bases and 0 bases, with 16 bases remaining between them. CDR3 length: 17 residues. CDR3 region: CASSAPLPGATNEKLFF. The CDR3 nucleotides read TGTGCCAGCAGTGCCCCCCTTCCGGGGGCAACTAATGAAAAACTGTTTTTT.

The V gene is TRBV7-8, the J gene TRBJ1-5; D perhaps matches TRBD1 (5 bases). The V end was cut by 5 bases, the J end by 0 bases, with 14 bases between. The length of the CDR3 is 16 residues. The germline V gene encodes CDR1 SGHVS and CDR2 FQNEAQ. CDR3 protein: CASSVEVGASNQPQHF. The CDR3 DNA reads as TGTGCCAGCAGCGTAGAAGTAGGGGCTAGCAATCAGCCCCAGCATTTT. Together with reference TRBV7-8 and TRBJ1-5, the CDR3 gives the full variable domain: GAGVSQSPRYKVAKRGQDVALRCDPISGHVSLFWYQQALGQGPEFLTYFQNEAQLDKSGLPSDRFFAERPEGSVSTLKIQRTQQEDSAVYLCASSVEVGASNQPQHFGDGTRLSIL.

The V call is TRBV19, the J call TRBJ1-2, with TRBD1 matching over 10 bases. The germline gives CDR1 LNHDA, CDR2 SQIVND (reference sequence). CDR3 length: 16 amino acids. V shed 5 bases and J 2 bases; nucleotides not matched to a gene: 8. CDR3 DNA: TGTGCCAGTAGTGTAGCCAGGACAGGGGGGAACTATGGCTACACCTTC. Its protein product is CASSVARTGGNYGYTF.

CDR3 region: CASSPDGLQYEQFF. The CDR3 bases are TGTGCCAGCAGCCCGGACGGACTACAATATGAGCAGTTCTTC. The rearrangement joins TRBV7-8 to TRBJ2-1, with a possible D match to TRBD2 (6 bases). Deletions cut 5 bases from V and 8 bases from J, with 16 bases between. Per the germline V gene, CDR1 is SGHVS and CDR2 is FQNEAQ. The CDR3 totals 14 residues.

This chain joins TRBV27 and TRBJ2-1; D may be TRBD1 (6 bases). The germline gives CDR1 MNHEY, CDR2 SMNVEV (reference sequence). V lost 2 bases to trimming and J lost 7 bases, with 9 bases between them. The CDR3 is made up of 13 amino acids. In nucleotides, the CDR3 is TGTGCCAGCAGTTTAACAGGGAGTAATGAGCAGTTCTTC. Residues: CASSLTGSNEQFF.

V usage is TRBV7-9 and J usage is TRBJ2-7; a weak D match, TRBD1 (6 bases). The CDR3 is 14 amino acids. Germline V lookup: CDR1 SEHNR, CDR2 FQNEAQ (reference sequence). Trimming took off 1 base at V and 6 bases at J, with 13 bases between the two ends. The CDR3 region is CASSLDRTEGEQYF. DNA of the CDR3: TGTGCCAGCAGCTTAGACCGGACAGAGGGCGAGCAGTACTTC. The entire variable domain, with the rest obtained from reference TRBV7-9 and TRBJ2-7, is as follows: DTGVSQNPRHKITKRGQNVTFRCDPISEHNRLYWYRQTLGQGPEFLTYFQNEAQLEKSRLLSDRFSAERPKGSFSTLEIQRTEQGDSAMYLCASSLDRTEGEQYFGPGTRLTVT.

The chain carries TRBV28 and TRBJ1-2; D perhaps matches TRBD1 (5 bases). The CDR3 has 13 amino acids. Trimming pared 6 bases from V and 4 bases from J, leaving 12 bases between. Germline CDR1 reads MDHEN; CDR2 reads SYDVKM. For the CDR3, the DNA is TGTGCCAGCAGAACTGGGGGGAGCTATGGCTACACCTTC. The encoded protein is CASRTGGSYGYTF.

This rearrangement joins TRBV9 to TRBJ1-2, with a weak D call TRBD1 (5 bases). The germline V and J ends were trimmed by 3 bases and 4 bases, with 16 bases remaining between them. Germline CDR1 is SGDLS and CDR2 is YYNGEE. This CDR3 has 15 residues. CDR3 region: CASSAGDQGAYGYTF. Written as DNA, the CDR3 is TGTGCCAGCAGCGCCGGGGACCAAGGGGCCTATGGCTACACCTTC. Drawing the rest from reference TRBV9 and TRBJ1-2, the complete variable domain is DSGVTQTPKHLITATGQRVTLRCSPRSGDLSVYWYQQSLDQGLQFLIQYYNGEERAKGNILERFSAQQFPDLHSELNLSSLELGDSALYFCASSAGDQGAYGYTFGSGTRLTVV.

V is TRBV5-1 and J is TRBJ2-1; 8 nucleotides agree with TRBD1. The length of the CDR3 is 15 residues. In germline, CDR1 is SGHRS, CDR2 YFSETQ. The ends lost 1 base at V and 2 bases at J; junction bases unmatched: 2. The CDR3 DNA reads TGCGCCAGCAGCTTGTCACAGGGGGCCTACAATGAGCAGTTCTTC. Translation: CASSLSQGAYNEQFF. The entire variable domain, with the rest obtained from reference TRBV5-1 and TRBJ2-1, is as follows: KAGVTQTPRYLIKTRGQQVTLSCSPISGHRSVSWYQQTPGQGLQFLFEYFSETQRNKGNFPGRFSGRQFSNSRSEMNVSTLELGDSALYLCASSLSQGAYNEQFFGPGTRLTVL.

The chain carries TRBV28 and TRBJ2-3; 8 bases map to TRBD2. The CDR3 consists of 13 residues. Germline values: CDR1 MDHEN, CDR2 SYDVKM. V shed 7 bases, J shed 6 bases, and the junction held 6 bases outside the gene matches. The CDR3 nucleotides are TGTGCCAGCACCGGACTAGCTGGGGATACGCAGTATTTT. Translation: CASTGLAGDTQYF.

This chain uses TRBV5-1 with TRBJ2-2; 10 bases line up with TRBD1. CDR3 size: 16 residues. CDR1 and CDR2 from the germline V gene are SGHRS and YFSETQ. Trimming removed 2 bases from V and 4 bases from J; junction bases left unmatched: 5. The CDR3, as DNA: TGCGCCAGCAGCTTTGGGGACAGGGGCGGCACCGGGGAGCTGTTTTTT. Its protein product is CASSFGDRGGTGELFF.

The V gene is TRBV19, the J gene TRBJ1-2, with D perhaps TRBD1 (6 bases). In germline, CDR1 is LNHDA, CDR2 SQIVND (reference sequence). The CDR3 has 11 residues. Trimming removed 6 bases at V and 7 bases at J, with 9 bases between. The CDR3 DNA follows: TGTGCCAGTAGCAACAGGGTTGGCTACACCTTC. This translates into CASSNRVGYTF.

The chain joins TRBV7-8 to TRBJ1-5, with 11 bases matching TRBD1. Germline V gives CDR1 SGHVS, CDR2 FQNEAQ. V was pared by 5 bases and J by 5 bases, with 8 bases of the junction left unmatched. The CDR3 extends over 16 amino acids. The CDR3 protein is CASSPARDRGYQPQHF. CDR3 sequence (DNA): TGTGCCAGCAGCCCAGCCCGGGACAGGGGGTATCAGCCCCAGCATTTT.

The rearrangement links TRBV5-1 to TRBJ1-4; the D gene is possibly TRBD1 (6 bases). The CDR3 loop spans 15 amino acids. The V and J ends lost 2 bases and 4 bases respectively, with 12 bases between them. The germline V gene has CDR1 SGHRS and CDR2 YFSETQ. This CDR3 is CASSFVGAVNEKLFF. Written as DNA, the CDR3 is TGCGCCAGCAGCTTCGTGGGGGCAGTTAATGAAAAACTGTTTTTT.

This rearrangement joins TRBV4-1 to TRBJ1-3; a weak D match, TRBD1 (5 bases). The ends were cut back, 4 bases at V and 2 bases at J, with 12 bases in the middle. Germline V gene sequence: CDR1 MGHRA, CDR2 YSYEKL. The CDR3 spans 15 residues. The CDR3 bases are TGCGCCAGCAGCCCAACGGAGGGGACTGGAAACACCATATATTTT. This encodes CASSPTEGTGNTIYF.

This chain connects TRBV6-5 to TRBJ1-2, with 7 bases matching TRBD1. The CDR3 length is 13 residues. V shed 6 bases, J shed 4 bases, and the junction held 5 bases outside the gene matches. The germline V gene encodes CDR1 MNHEY and CDR2 SVGAGI. The CDR3 DNA sequence: TGTGCCAGCAGGGGGACAGCCCTCTATGGCTACACCTTC. This encodes CASRGTALYGYTF.

The chain couples TRBV15 to TRBJ1-6; D possibly corresponds to TRBD1 (5 bases). The CDR3 covers 18 residues. Trimming took 2 bases from V and 8 from J, leaving 22 bases between them. CDR1 and CDR2 (germline): LNHNV, YYDKDF (reference sequence). This chain's CDR3 is CATSRQPGRVPGDSPLHF. The CDR3 DNA sequence: TGTGCCACCAGCAGACAACCAGGAAGGGTCCCGGGGGATTCACCCCTCCACTTT.

This clone was counted a single time. The chain links TRBV6-5 to TRBJ1-6; maybe TRBD1 (5 bases). This CDR3 spans 15 amino acids. In germline, CDR1 is MNHEY, CDR2 SVGAGI. The V end lost 2 bases, the J end lost 6 bases, and 11 bases lay between the germline ends. CDR3 DNA sequence: TGTGCCAGCAGTTACCGAGGACAAGCTAATTCACCCCTCCACTTT. The encoded protein is CASSYRGQANSPLHF.